This entry lists 14 T cell receptor beta chains sequenced from one sample in a study of T cell repertoires in cytomegalovirus infection. Their antigen targets remain unknown. TCRdb recomputed calls from the reads with MiXCR, one row per CDR3 protein. The sample has about 700,000 distinct CDR3 sequences, roughly a third seen once. Sequenced here: cultured PBMCs, sampled from culture after CMV antigen stimulation. Receptors were obtained from a human donor in good health (CMV status not recorded). Some clones in this sample may be carry-over from other donors' samples.

This clonotype is a singleton in its sample. The chain links TRBV20-1 to TRBJ2-3; 8 bases line up with TRBD1. The CDR3 is made up of 18 amino acids. Germline V lookup: CDR1 DFQATT, CDR2 SNEGSKA (reference sequence). V lost 0 bases to trimming and J lost 1 base; unmatched junction nucleotides: 12. The CDR3 bases are TGCAGTGCTAGAGATAATAGGTTGACAGGGGTTCGCACAGATACGCAGTATTTT. This codes for CSARDNRLTGVRTDTQYF.

This chain links TRBV12-3 or TRBV12-4 with TRBJ1-1; the D gene is possibly TRBD1 (5 bases). With 2 bases removed from V and 7 bases from J, the gap between germline ends came to 8 bases. The CDR3 length is 12 residues. Here the CDR3 reads CASSLMGDEAFF. In nucleotides, the CDR3 is TGTGCCAGCAGTTTAATGGGGGATGAAGCTTTCTTT.

V gene TRBV18 combines with J gene TRBJ2-7, with TRBD2 matching over 11 bases. Germline CDR1 and CDR2: KGHSH and LQKENI. This CDR3 spans 14 amino acids. J gave up 3 bases and V 6 bases, and 4 bases lay outside the gene matches. The CDR3 region has the DNA TGTGCCAGCTCGGCGACTAGCGGGGACTACGAGCAGTACTTC. It yields the protein CASSATSGDYEQYF.

This clonotype was seen repeatedly, ten times or more. V gene TRBV7-2 combines with J gene TRBJ1-4, with unresolved D. Germline-derived CDR1 and CDR2 are SGHTA and FQGNSA. The V end was cut by 1 base, the J end by 4 bases, with 16 bases between. This CDR3 is 17 amino acids long. Here the CDR3 DNA reads TGTGCCAGCAGCTTAGGTAGCCCCCTAGTAAATAATGAAAAACTGTTTTTT. This encodes CASSLGSPLVNNEKLFF.

This clonotype came up many times. The V call is TRBV7-8, the J call TRBJ2-1; 8 positions agree with TRBD2. The length of the CDR3 is 16 residues. Germline CDR1 is SGHVS and CDR2 is FQNEAQ. V trimming: 1 base; J trimming: 8 bases; junction bases outside the gene matches: 10. CDR3 region: CASSLGGQRERHEQFF. Here the CDR3 DNA reads TGTGCCAGCAGCTTAGGGGGGCAGCGGGAGAGGCATGAGCAGTTCTTC.

CDR3 bases: TGCGCCAGCAGCTTGGCCACCGGCGTAAATACGCAGTATTTT. Translating it yields CASSLATGVNTQYF. This chain joins TRBV5-1 and TRBJ2-3; D remains unclear. V lost 0 bases to trimming and J lost 7 bases, with 12 bases between them. Germline CDR1 reads SGHRS; CDR2 reads YFSETQ. The CDR3 contains 14 residues.

The V and J genes are TRBV6-4 and TRBJ2-1; 9 bases line up with TRBD2. The CDR3 has 14 residues. CDR1 MRHNA and CDR2 SNTAGT come from the germline V gene. V lost 11 bases to trimming and J lost 14 bases; unmatched junction nucleotides: 19. CDR3 in amino acids: CAARVRGRASSEFF. CDR3 coding DNA: TGTGCCGCCAGGGTACGCGGGAGGGCCAGTTCCGAGTTCTTC.

This clonotype was recorded at least ten times. The chain carries TRBV7-2 and TRBJ2-1; no clear D gene. The V end was cut by 2 bases, the J end by 3 bases, with 14 bases between. The CDR3 runs to 16 residues. CDR1 is SGHTA, CDR2 FQGNSA, per germline. The CDR3 region is CASSLKRADLYNEQFF. In nucleotides, the CDR3 is TGTGCCAGCAGCTTAAAAAGGGCGGACCTCTACAATGAGCAGTTCTTC.

The table lists this clonotype with a few counts. The chain recombines TRBV11-3 with TRBJ2-2; either TRBD1 or TRBD2 may supply D (5 bases each). Trimming shortened V by 2 bases and J by 7 bases, and 20 bases separated the two germline ends. In germline, CDR1 is SGHNT, CDR2 YENEEA. The CDR3 spans 17 residues. CDR3 sequence reads: CASSLRGRISENGELFF. The DNA for the CDR3 is TGTGCCAGCAGCTTAAGGGGACGCATATCGGAGAACGGGGAGCTGTTTTTT. Using reference TRBV11-3 and TRBJ2-2 for the parts outside the CDR3, the full variable domain is EAGVVQSPRYKIIEKKQPVAFWCNPISGHNTLYWYLQNLGQGPELLIRYENEEAVDDSQLPKDRFSAERLKGVDSTLKIQPAELGDSAVYLCASSLRGRISENGELFFGEGSRLTVL.

The chain uses TRBV7-9 and TRBJ1-3, with 9 positions matching TRBD1. J gave up 4 bases and V 5 bases, and 6 bases lay outside the gene matches. Germline loops: CDR1 SEHNR, CDR2 FQNEAQ (reference sequence). CDR3 size: 15 residues. CDR3 amino acids: CASSPGQGYGNTIYF. The CDR3 DNA follows: TGTGCCAGCAGCCCAGGACAGGGGTACGGAAACACCATATATTTT.

The rearrangement links TRBV20-1 to TRBJ2-4; D remains ambiguous. CDR3 size: 14 residues. The germline gives CDR1 DFQATT, CDR2 SNEGSKA (reference sequence). The ends were cut back, 4 bases at V and 1 base at J, with 11 bases in the middle. CDR3 sequence reads: CSATPFNAKNIQYF. The CDR3, as DNA: TGCAGTGCTACCCCATTCAACGCCAAAAACATTCAGTACTTC.

This clonotype turned up a few times. This sequence joins TRBV10-3 and TRBJ2-2; D unresolved. Deletions cut 3 bases from V and 6 bases from J, with 11 bases between. The CDR3 length is 14 residues. Germline V gene sequence: CDR1 ENHRY, CDR2 SYGVKD. CDR3 in DNA: TGTGCCATCAGTGACCTCAGGACGGCCGGGGAGCTGTTTTTT. This encodes CAISDLRTAGELFF.

V usage is TRBV20-1 and J usage is TRBJ1-1, with D unclear. The V gene's germline CDR1 is DFQATT and CDR2 SNEGSKA (reference sequence). This CDR3 is built from 15 residues. V was clipped by 3 bases and J by 1 base, with 15 bases between them. The CDR3 DNA reads as TGCAGTGCTAGTACGGGAAGGTTGGGGAACACTGAAGCTTTCTTT. Its protein is CSASTGRLGNTEAFF.

The chain couples TRBV24-1 to TRBJ1-5, with D hard to call. The germline V and J ends were trimmed by 4 bases and 4 bases, with 10 bases remaining between them. The length of the CDR3 is 14 residues. Germline CDR1 reads KGHDR; CDR2 reads SFDVKD. DNA for the CDR3: TGTGCCACCAGTGAGGGTATGAGGAATCAGCCCCAGCATTTT. Translation gives CATSEGMRNQPQHF.